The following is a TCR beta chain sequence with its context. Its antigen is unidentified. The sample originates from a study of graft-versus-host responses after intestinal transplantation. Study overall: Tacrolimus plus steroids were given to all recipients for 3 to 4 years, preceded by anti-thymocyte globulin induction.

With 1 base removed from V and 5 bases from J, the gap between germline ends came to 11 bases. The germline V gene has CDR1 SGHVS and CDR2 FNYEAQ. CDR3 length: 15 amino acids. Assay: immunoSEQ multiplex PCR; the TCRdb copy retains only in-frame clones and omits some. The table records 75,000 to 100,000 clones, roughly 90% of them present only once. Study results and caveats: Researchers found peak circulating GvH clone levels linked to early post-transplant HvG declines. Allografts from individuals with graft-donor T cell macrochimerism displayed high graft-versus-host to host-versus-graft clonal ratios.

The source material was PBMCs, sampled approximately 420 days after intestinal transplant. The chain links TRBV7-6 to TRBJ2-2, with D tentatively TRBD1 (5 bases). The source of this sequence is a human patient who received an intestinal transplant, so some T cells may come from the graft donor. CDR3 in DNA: TGTGCCAGCAGCTTAGGGGCAGGGTTGACCGGGGAGCTGTTTTTT. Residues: CASSLGAGLTGELFF. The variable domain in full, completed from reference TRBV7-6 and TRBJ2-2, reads GAGVSQSPRYKVTKRGQDVALRCDPISGHVSLYWYRQALGQGPEFLTYFNYEAQQDKSGLPNDRFSAERPEGSISTLTIQRTEQRDSAMYRCASSLGAGLTGELFFGEGSRLTVL.